These 22 T cell receptor beta chains share one sample of origin, sequenced in a study of cytomegalovirus exposure and HLA in healthy donors. The PCR was carried out with 60 Vbeta primers and 13 Jbeta primers. Here immunoSEQ multiplex PCR was the method, and the copy in TCRdb shows in-frame clones only, minus some. The sample includes 85,000 to 100,000 clones, just under 90% of them seen just once. The sequenced sample consisted of PBMCs. The receptors originated from a young man in good health and CMV-seronegative.

The V call is TRBV25-1, the J call TRBJ2-4; a possible D gene is TRBD2 (5 bases). Trimming took off 7 bases at V and 3 bases at J, with 10 bases between the two ends. The CDR3 has 13 residues. Per germline, CDR1 MGHDK and CDR2 SYGVNS. CDR3 DNA: TGTGCCAGCACCCCCGAGGGCAAAAACATTCAGTACTTC. It specifies CASTPEGKNIQYF.

The chain is built from TRBV19 and TRBJ2-1; TRBD2 agrees at 11 bases. The CDR3 has 15 amino acids. Trimming at V came to 8 bases and at J to 6 bases, leaving 9 bases not matched to a gene. Per the germline V gene, CDR1 is LNHDA and CDR2 is SQIVND (reference sequence). CDR3 in DNA: TGTGCCAGTGAATTAGCGGGAGGGCCACGCAATGAGCAGTTCTTC. This encodes CASELAGGPRNEQFF.

The gene calls are TRBV2 and TRBJ2-2; unclear D gene. The V gene's germline CDR1 is SNHLY and CDR2 FYNNEI. The CDR3 is made up of 12 amino acids. Trimming took off 5 bases at V and 3 bases at J, with 4 bases between the two ends. The CDR3 here is CASSRDTGELFF. In DNA, the CDR3 is TGTGCCAGCAGTCGGGACACCGGGGAGCTGTTTTTT. Full variable domain (remainder filled in from reference TRBV2 and TRBJ2-2): EPEVTQTPSHQVTQMGQEVILRCVPISNHLYFYWYRQILGQKVEFLVSFYNNEISEKSEIFDDQFSVERPDGSNFTLKIRSTKLEDSAMYFCASSRDTGELFFGEGSRLTVL.

The rearrangement uses TRBV7-9 and TRBJ1-2; D gene uncertain. V lost 3 bases and J lost 8, with 16 bases in between. CDR1 is SEHNR and CDR2 is FQNEAQ in the germline V gene (reference sequence). The CDR3 length is 14 residues. The CDR3 protein is CASSFDTQPWGYTF. The CDR3 DNA follows: TGTGCCAGCAGCTTTGACACCCAGCCGTGGGGCTACACCTTC.

This chain connects TRBV28 to TRBJ1-4, with D hard to call. This CDR3 comprises 13 residues. V gave up 6 bases and J gave up 6 bases, with 11 bases separating them. Per the germline V gene, CDR1 is MDHEN and CDR2 is SYDVKM. CDR3 protein: CASSIRVHEKLFF. CDR3 DNA: TGTGCCAGCAGCATCCGGGTTCATGAAAAACTGTTTTTT. The whole variable domain, filled in from reference TRBV28 and TRBJ1-4, reads DVKVTQSSRYLVKRTGEKVFLECVQDMDHENMFWYRQDPGLGLRLIYFSYDVKMKEKGDIPEGYSVSREKKERFSLILESASTNQTSMYLCASSIRVHEKLFFGSGTQLSVL.

This clone is a singleton in its sample. This rearrangement joins TRBV7-2 to TRBJ2-5, with 8 nucleotides matching TRBD1. The V and J ends lost 4 bases and 9 bases, in that order; junction bases with no gene match: 10. Germline V gene data show CDR1 as SGHTA and CDR2 as FQGNSA. The length of the CDR3 is 14 residues. The CDR3 DNA reads as TGTGCCAGCAGCTCCGGGACAGGCACGTCGGCCCAGTACTTC. Amino acids: CASSSGTGTSAQYF.

The chain couples TRBV6-5 to TRBJ1-2, with D hard to call. From germline, CDR1 is MNHEY and CDR2 SVGAGI. The CDR3 consists of 13 residues. Trimming pared 6 bases from V and 8 bases from J, leaving 16 bases between. The CDR3 region has the DNA TGTGCCAGCAGAACAGACGCCCTGGTCGGCTACACCTTC. Its protein is CASRTDALVGYTF.

This chain joins TRBV28 and TRBJ1-1; D gene ambiguous. The CDR3 extends over 12 amino acids. Germline CDR1 and CDR2: MDHEN and SYDVKM. V lost 3 bases and J 4 bases, leaving 6 bases between the germline ends. In nucleotides, the CDR3 is TGTGCCAGCAGTTTCGCGCTCACTGAAGCTTTCTTT. It translates to CASSFALTEAFF.

This chain joins TRBV18 and TRBJ2-5; D call uncertain. Germline CDR1 and CDR2: KGHSH and LQKENI. The germline V and J ends were trimmed by 3 bases and 4 bases, with 6 bases remaining between them. The CDR3 extends over 12 amino acids. CDR3 nucleotides: TGTGCCAGCTCACCCGGTACAGAGACCCAGTACTTC. This gives the protein CASSPGTETQYF.

The genes are TRBV7-2 and TRBJ1-1; the D is unclear. The CDR3 extends over 14 amino acids. Germline lookup yields CDR1 SGHTA and CDR2 FQGNSA. Trimming shortened V by 1 base and J by 0 bases, and 6 bases separated the two germline ends. The CDR3 DNA sequence: TGTGCCAGCAGCTTAGTCTATATGAACACTGAAGCTTTCTTT. It codes for CASSLVYMNTEAFF.

V and J are TRBV7-9 and TRBJ2-3; 7 bases align to TRBD2. Looked up from germline, CDR1 is SEHNR and CDR2 is FQNEAQ (reference sequence). This CDR3 contains 19 residues. With 6 bases clipped from V and 0 bases from J, the junction kept 18 bases outside the gene matches. CDR3 amino acids: CASSSASGLQVTSTDTQYF. The DNA of the CDR3 is TGTGCCAGCAGTTCGGCTAGCGGCCTTCAAGTAACTAGCACAGATACGCAGTATTTT.

The genes are TRBV6-5 and TRBJ1-5; maybe TRBD1 (5 bases). Germline-derived CDR1 and CDR2 are MNHEY and SVGAGI. The CDR3 is 15 amino acids. The V gene lost 4 bases and the J gene lost 4 bases, with 14 bases spanning the gap. CDR3 nucleotide sequence: TGTGCCAGCAGTTCGGGACGGGGACTAAATCAGCCCCAGCATTTT. This translates into CASSSGRGLNQPQHF.

This clone was detected only once. The genes are TRBV27 and TRBJ2-3, with 7 bases aligning to TRBD2. The CDR3 sequence is 20 residues long. Germline CDR1 is MNHEY and CDR2 is SMNVEV (reference sequence). J lost 0 bases, V lost 1 base, and 16 bases had no gene match. The CDR3 loop reads CASSLLVFGGTGSSTDTQYF. The CDR3 nucleotides read TGTGCCAGCAGTTTATTGGTCTTCGGGGGGACTGGGTCTAGCACAGATACGCAGTATTTT.

V and J are TRBV9 and TRBJ2-2; D possibly corresponds to TRBD2 (6 bases). Trimming shortened V by 3 bases and J by 7 bases, and 19 bases separated the two germline ends. This CDR3 spans 16 amino acids. The germline CDR1 and CDR2 sequences are SGDLS and YYNGEE. The chain's CDR3 is CASSAAKVGLGGELFF. Here the CDR3 DNA reads TGTGCCAGCAGCGCCGCAAAAGTGGGACTCGGCGGGGAGCTGTTTTTT.

V gene TRBV6-5 combines with J gene TRBJ2-3, with 7 bases lining up with TRBD1. The CDR3 extends over 15 amino acids. The germline V gene encodes CDR1 MNHEY and CDR2 SVGAGI. J was trimmed by 4 bases and V by 4 bases; bases with no gene match: 8. CDR3 in DNA: TGTGCCAGCAGTTTTCAGGACAGGAGTTCAGATACGCAGTATTTT. As protein: CASSFQDRSSDTQYF.

This chain joins TRBV7-3 and TRBJ2-7, with 13 nucleotides matching TRBD2. V was clipped by 0 bases and J by 13 bases; unmatched bases: 12. The germline V gene has CDR1 SGHTA and CDR2 FQGTGA. CDR3 length: 16 residues. The CDR3 loop reads CASSLTVGLAGEGVYF. In DNA, the CDR3 is TGTGCCAGCAGCTTAACGGTAGGACTAGCGGGAGAGGGTGTCTACTTC. The complete variable domain, with remaining parts taken from reference TRBV7-3 and TRBJ2-7, reads GAGVSQTPSNKVTEKGKYVELRCDPISGHTALYWYRQSLGQGPEFLIYFQGTGAADDSGLPNDRFFAVRPEGSVSTLKIQRTERGDSAVYLCASSLTVGLAGEGVYFGPGTRLTVT.

This clone was counted once. DNA of the CDR3: TGTGCCAGCAGCCCCATACTTGCCACCGGGGAGCTGTTTTTT. Protein: CASSPILATGELFF. The rearrangement links TRBV7-8 to TRBJ2-2; D uncertain. This CDR3 is 14 amino acids long. Trimming stripped 5 bases from V and 4 bases from J, with 11 bases between. The germline gives CDR1 SGHVS, CDR2 FQNEAQ.

The chain recombines TRBV27 with TRBJ2-2; the match to TRBD2 covers 8 bases. The CDR3 loop spans 15 amino acids. Germline trimming cut 2 bases from V and 4 bases from J; bases unmatched to any gene: 3. The germline V gene has CDR1 MNHEY and CDR2 SMNVEV (reference sequence). For the CDR3, the DNA is TGTGCCAGCAGTTTAAGGCTAGCGGGCACCGGGGAGCTGTTTTTT. Protein product: CASSLRLAGTGELFF.

The chain couples TRBV7-9 to TRBJ2-1; 13 bases agree with TRBD2. This CDR3 region has 15 residues. V was pared by 5 bases and J by 9 bases, with 7 bases of the junction left unmatched. Germline V lookup: CDR1 SEHNR, CDR2 FQNEAQ (reference sequence). The CDR3 is CASSVLAGGPGEQFF. The CDR3 DNA sequence: TGTGCCAGCAGCGTACTAGCGGGAGGGCCGGGTGAGCAGTTCTTC.

The V and J genes are TRBV28 and TRBJ2-1; 11 bases map to TRBD2. With V trimmed by 5 bases and J by 7 bases, 19 bases remained unmatched. Germline V CDR1 and CDR2: MDHEN, SYDVKM. The CDR3 sequence is 19 residues long. The CDR3 nucleotides are TGTGCCAGCAGTCCGCCGCGCGGGACTAGCGGACCTCTCACGAATGAGCAGTTCTTC. It codes for CASSPPRGTSGPLTNEQFF. Using reference TRBV28 and TRBJ2-1 for the parts outside the CDR3, the full variable domain is DVKVTQSSRYLVKRTGEKVFLECVQDMDHENMFWYRQDPGLGLRLIYFSYDVKMKEKGDIPEGYSVSREKKERFSLILESASTNQTSMYLCASSPPRGTSGPLTNEQFFGPGTRLTVL.

The chain combines TRBV30 with TRBJ2-2; no firm D call. The CDR3 runs 14 residues. Trimming cost V 1 base and J 2 bases, with 8 bases left between them. In germline, CDR1 is GTSNPN, CDR2 SVGIG (reference sequence). The CDR3 DNA reads TGTGCCTGGAGTGCCCAGCGAAACACCGGGGAGCTGTTTTTT. Its translation is CAWSAQRNTGELFF.

This rearrangement joins TRBV4-2 to TRBJ1-1; 8 positions agree with TRBD1. This CDR3 is 18 amino acids long. The germline V gene has CDR1 LGHNA and CDR2 YNFKEQ. The trim removed 0 bases at V and 3 bases at J, leaving 12 bases unmatched. The CDR3 DNA follows: TGTGCCAGCAGCCAAGATAGGGTAGCAGGGGGCGCCGACACTGAAGCTTTCTTT. As protein: CASSQDRVAGGADTEAFF.